This T cell receptor (beta chain) was retrieved from a study of technical replicates of blood from several donors. Some clones are missing from TCRdb's copy, which holds only in-frame ones; the method was immunoSEQ multiplex PCR. The repertoire holds about 100,000 clones, with 95% to 97% as singletons. Material: T cells isolated from PBMCs. The TCR comes from a human donor in good health.

CDR3 residues: CASRPGQGKEKLFF. The CDR3 coding sequence is TGTGCCAGCAGACCGGGACAGGGGAAGGAAAAACTGTTTTTT. The chain has TRBV6-6 and TRBJ1-4, with TRBD1 matching over 10 bases. The CDR3 contains 14 residues. After removal of 6 bases from V and 8 bases from J, the junction contained 6 bases not matched to a gene. CDR1 is MNHNY and CDR2 is SVGAGI in the germline V gene (reference sequence).